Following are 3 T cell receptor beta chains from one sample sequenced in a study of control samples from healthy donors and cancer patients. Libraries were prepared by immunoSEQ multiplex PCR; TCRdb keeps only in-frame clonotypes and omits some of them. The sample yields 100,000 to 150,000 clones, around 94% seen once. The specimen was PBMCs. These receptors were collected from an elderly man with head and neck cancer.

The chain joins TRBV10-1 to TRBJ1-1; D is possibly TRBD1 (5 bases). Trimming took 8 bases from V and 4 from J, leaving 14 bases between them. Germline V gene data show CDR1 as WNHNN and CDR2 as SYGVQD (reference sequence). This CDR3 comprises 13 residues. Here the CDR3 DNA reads TGCGCCAGCCCCCTTGAGGGGCCCACTGAAGCTTTCTTT. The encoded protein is CASPLEGPTEAFF.

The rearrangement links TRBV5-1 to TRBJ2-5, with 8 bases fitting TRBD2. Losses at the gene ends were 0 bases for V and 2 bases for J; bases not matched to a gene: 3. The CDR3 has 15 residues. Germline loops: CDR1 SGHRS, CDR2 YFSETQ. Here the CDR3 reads CASSLGSGAQETQYF. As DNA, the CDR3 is TGCGCCAGCAGCTTGGGTAGCGGGGCTCAAGAGACCCAGTACTTC.

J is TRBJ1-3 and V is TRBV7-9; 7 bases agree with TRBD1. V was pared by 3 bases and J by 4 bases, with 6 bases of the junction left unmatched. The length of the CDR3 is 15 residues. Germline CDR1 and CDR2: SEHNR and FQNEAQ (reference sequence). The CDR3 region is CASSFLLDRGNTIYF. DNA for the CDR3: TGTGCCAGCAGCTTCCTGCTGGACAGGGGAAACACCATATATTTT.